This TCR beta chain was recovered during a study of cytomegalovirus exposure and HLA in healthy donors (dated by TCRdb to about 2017). With respect to the entire study: An earlier analysis of several hundred of the donors reported roughly 300 Gb of sequence data and 120 million or so unique TCR beta sequences from 150 million to 200 million T cells. Both class I and class II loci were covered by HLA typing, at four-digit resolution. In the later analysis, no new phenotypic data were used to find candidate immune exposures; instead, reliance was placed on TCR beta sequences and their occurrence across donors. The number of donors typed differed by locus, with roughly 620-630 for A, B, C, DRB1 and DQB1, around 500 for DQA1, over 600 for DPA1, and approximately 470 for DPB1. Of the 300 to 450 genotyped donors, 75% to 85% were placed in the genetic ancestry cluster associated with self-reported Caucasian donors. Donor age, sex, ethnicity and CMV serostatus were compiled together with the repertoire data. The aim of the study was to test whether cataloging public T cell receptors could identify signatures of past pathogen exposure. Genome-wide SNP genotypes for about three fifths of the roughly 700 donors were used in a later genetic analysis, which treated that subset as a discovery cohort. A later analysis re-analyzed previously published TCR beta repertoires from 650 to 800 donors and added high-resolution HLA genotyping to study TCR occurrence patterns. Roughly five DR-DQ haplotypes were handled as single units for association and clustering because linkage in the cohort was strong. To decide whether each TCR beta V gene segment behaved as functional or pseudogenic, an earlier analysis of several hundred of the donors relied on high-throughput TCR beta sequencing. Around 300 gigabases of sequencing data and some 85 million unique TCR sequences were included in an early release covering roughly 600 HLA-typed donors. Among approximately 370 genotyped donors of the cohort, an average of approximately 220,000 unique TCR beta nucleotide sequences was sequenced per donor, of which about 18% were non-productive. To predict cytomegalovirus infection status, the study combined high-throughput TCR immunosequencing, statistical association of individual TCRs with disease status, and machine learning. Every discovery cohort repertoire had been produced on one sequencing platform. The T cell repertoires of several hundred subjects were profiled by immunosequencing and related to cytomegalovirus serostatus. In addition to the first cohort of approximately 670 subjects, a separate validation cohort of over 90 different subjects was used. General findings and caveats noted by the study authors: The authors suggested that the approach could potentially be extended to other disease states and immunological phenotypes. Because HLA typing was missing for some donors at each locus, association tests included only the typed subset. According to a later analysis, parvovirus B19, influenza, CMV and Epstein-Barr virus appeared linked to several top co-occurrence clusters. In an earlier analysis of around 500 of the donors, most TCR beta V segments appeared in productive rearrangements about 87% or about 30% of the time, broadly matching IMGT annotations. In a later analysis, HLA-associated TCR beta chains were found to be more clonally expanded and to have lower generation probabilities than equally common non-associated chains. In a later analysis, most CMV-associated TCR beta chains were found to appear HLA-restricted, with HLA associations seemingly driven largely by CMV exposure. Because the 87-base-pair reads could not distinguish some IMGT-functional V segments, including TRBV6-2 and TRBV6-3, those segments were excluded. Only TCR beta chains were sequenced in this cohort, and the absence of alpha or paired-chain data limited detectable features. Correlated functional status among segregating V segments might reflect linkage disequilibrium, but an unknown experimental factor could not be ruled out. Most TCR sequences were seen in very few donors, while some public TCRs were found in many individuals. Cytomegalovirus status was reported to be diagnosed by the classifier with high specificity and sensitivity in both the original and validation cohorts. A later analysis associated roughly 17,000 TCR beta sequences with specific HLA alleles at a false discovery rate of 0.05. A cluster of highly shared sequence variants was judged likely to represent a technical artifact of the sequencing pipeline. Roughly uniform sequencing depth across donors was assumed in presence/absence analyses, although this assumption may not hold. The earlier analysis of nearly 600 of the donors excluded some 15 rarely observed V segments, including chromosome 9 orphons, because counts were too low. A few of the identified cytomegalovirus-associated TCR beta chains were confirmed in vitro to be specific for cytomegalovirus antigens. In a later analysis, TCR association rates were found to vary across HLA loci, with the most associated TCRs seen for DRB1 alleles and the fewest for HLA-C alleles. Assigning TCR associations to individual alleles was difficult when HLA alleles, especially DR and DQ, strongly co-occurred. A further reported finding was that TCR beta sequences accurately predicted the HLA-A and HLA-B alleles for most subjects in the first cohort. An association between a missense DCLRE1C variant and V-gene and J-gene trimming of TCR beta chains was found in a later genetic analysis and replicated in an independent cohort. Immune exposure information for the cohort was limited to CMV serostatus. In the study, 164 TCR beta chains were listed as associated with cytomegalovirus. Compared with the roughly 700-donor mean, donors in an Asian-associated ancestry cluster had fewer N-insertions in productive TCRs, according to a later genetic analysis.

The germline V gene (reference sequence) provides CDR1 SEHNR and CDR2 FQNEAQ. V and J are truncated by 2 bases and 2 bases respectively, leaving an intervening sequence of 24 bases. The CDR3, cysteine through phenylalanine, is 19 amino acids long. Solely the CDR3 DNA is kept, with 57 bases framed from the first base. The cohort was made up of hundreds of healthy bone marrow donors. Cohort members were all nominally healthy when sampled, although unrecorded immune exposures were likely present. The donor tested CMV seropositive and was one of the 289 seropositive cohort members. Every donor gave a peripheral blood sample, and the peripheral blood mononuclear cells from that sample were used for TCR beta sequencing. Genomic DNA extraction from the blood cell samples was performed with the Qiagen DNeasy Blood Extraction Kit. As to this clone: Its recognized antigen is unknown. Base qualities were left out, and no much larger clone turns up one base away.

Library method: the immunoSEQ multiplex PCR assay. The multiplex PCR relied on a mix of 60 forward primers for TCR Vbeta segments and 13 reverse primers for TCR Jbeta segments. The CDR3 region of rearranged TCR beta genes was amplified from genomic DNA by a multiplex PCR assay. Amplified TCR beta libraries were sequenced as 87-base-pair reads on the Illumina HiSeq System. In the authors' own workflow: A later analysis tallied 75 million to 95 million unique TCR beta chains across the approximately 670 repertoires, and about 10 million of those chains were shared by two or more donors. A nearest-neighbor algorithm error-corrected the raw reads and collapsed the reads into unique sequences, merging closely related sequences to remove PCR and sequencing errors. CDR3 sequences were aligned to IMGT reference sequences to assign V, D and J gene segments. For a sequence to be retained, a match of at least six nucleotides to both a V gene segment and a J gene segment was required. Rearrangements were classified as productive when the CDR3 lacked stop codons and remained in frame with V and J, and all other rearrangements were classified as non-productive. Following IMGT convention, CDR3 was defined as the stretch from the second conserved V-encoded cysteine to the conserved J-encoded phenylalanine. In an earlier analysis of approximately 590 of the donors, sequences lacking an unambiguous match to a single V gene segment were excluded. An earlier analysis of over 450 of the donors classified V segments as functional when productive rearrangements were above 56.7% and as segregating when the standard deviation between donors was above 5%. A statistical classification framework was built to diagnose cytomegalovirus status from the catalog of TCR beta chain sequences. In a later analysis, TCR nucleotide sequences were compared against IMGT/GENE-DB human TR gene sequences so that V and J genes could be assigned. Using the TCRdist pipeline, a later analysis assigned CDR3 sequences along with most-parsimonious VDJ recombination scenarios. In a later analysis, every TCR beta chain was defined by the combination of its CDR3 amino acid sequence and its V-gene family, and reads without a unique V-gene family were dropped. To address suspected cross-contamination and a sequencing artifact, a later analysis removed several hundred highly shared, low-generation-probability nucleotide sequences. For each public chain, a later analysis derived a clonal expansion index from normalized ranks of inferred template counts within each repertoire. A later analysis computed generation probabilities with a VDJ recombination model fitted to out-of-frame rearrangements, and checked the results against IGoR. In a later analysis, hypergeometric tests were used to score TCR-TCR, TCR-HLA and TCR-CMV co-occurrence, with a repertoire-size bias correction applied to TCR pairs. To estimate false discovery rates, a later analysis permuted the HLA or CMV assignments 20 times. In a later analysis, co-occurring TCRs were grouped using DBSCAN, with TCRdist sequence similarity added in when clustering inside HLA-allele-positive subsets. Repertoires with fewer than 30,000 or more than 120,000 public chains were left out of co-occurrence clustering, as were five repertoires with anomalous nucleotide sharing. TCRdb's version of the immuneACCESS table is confined to in-frame rearrangements and falls short of the full clone set. An unresolved V gene accounts for under half of the shortfall where checked; the remainder is of unknown origin. The V and J calls and the clone size are those of that table, but D and trimming were determined from the DNA. Within this sample are roughly 130,000 clones, with around 72% of them counted one time only. The top ten hold 4.3% of the sample.

The rearranged segments are TRBV7-9 and TRBJ1-2; a tentative D match to TRBD1 spans 6 bases. The clonotype originates from a man aged 18 to 30 in good health and CMV-seropositive. The sequencing sample was made of PBMCs. The DNA is TGTGCCAGCAGCTTATACATGGGGGGGGGCGCGGCGGCGAACTATGGCTACACCTTC. Its protein product is CASSLYMGGGAAANYGYTF.